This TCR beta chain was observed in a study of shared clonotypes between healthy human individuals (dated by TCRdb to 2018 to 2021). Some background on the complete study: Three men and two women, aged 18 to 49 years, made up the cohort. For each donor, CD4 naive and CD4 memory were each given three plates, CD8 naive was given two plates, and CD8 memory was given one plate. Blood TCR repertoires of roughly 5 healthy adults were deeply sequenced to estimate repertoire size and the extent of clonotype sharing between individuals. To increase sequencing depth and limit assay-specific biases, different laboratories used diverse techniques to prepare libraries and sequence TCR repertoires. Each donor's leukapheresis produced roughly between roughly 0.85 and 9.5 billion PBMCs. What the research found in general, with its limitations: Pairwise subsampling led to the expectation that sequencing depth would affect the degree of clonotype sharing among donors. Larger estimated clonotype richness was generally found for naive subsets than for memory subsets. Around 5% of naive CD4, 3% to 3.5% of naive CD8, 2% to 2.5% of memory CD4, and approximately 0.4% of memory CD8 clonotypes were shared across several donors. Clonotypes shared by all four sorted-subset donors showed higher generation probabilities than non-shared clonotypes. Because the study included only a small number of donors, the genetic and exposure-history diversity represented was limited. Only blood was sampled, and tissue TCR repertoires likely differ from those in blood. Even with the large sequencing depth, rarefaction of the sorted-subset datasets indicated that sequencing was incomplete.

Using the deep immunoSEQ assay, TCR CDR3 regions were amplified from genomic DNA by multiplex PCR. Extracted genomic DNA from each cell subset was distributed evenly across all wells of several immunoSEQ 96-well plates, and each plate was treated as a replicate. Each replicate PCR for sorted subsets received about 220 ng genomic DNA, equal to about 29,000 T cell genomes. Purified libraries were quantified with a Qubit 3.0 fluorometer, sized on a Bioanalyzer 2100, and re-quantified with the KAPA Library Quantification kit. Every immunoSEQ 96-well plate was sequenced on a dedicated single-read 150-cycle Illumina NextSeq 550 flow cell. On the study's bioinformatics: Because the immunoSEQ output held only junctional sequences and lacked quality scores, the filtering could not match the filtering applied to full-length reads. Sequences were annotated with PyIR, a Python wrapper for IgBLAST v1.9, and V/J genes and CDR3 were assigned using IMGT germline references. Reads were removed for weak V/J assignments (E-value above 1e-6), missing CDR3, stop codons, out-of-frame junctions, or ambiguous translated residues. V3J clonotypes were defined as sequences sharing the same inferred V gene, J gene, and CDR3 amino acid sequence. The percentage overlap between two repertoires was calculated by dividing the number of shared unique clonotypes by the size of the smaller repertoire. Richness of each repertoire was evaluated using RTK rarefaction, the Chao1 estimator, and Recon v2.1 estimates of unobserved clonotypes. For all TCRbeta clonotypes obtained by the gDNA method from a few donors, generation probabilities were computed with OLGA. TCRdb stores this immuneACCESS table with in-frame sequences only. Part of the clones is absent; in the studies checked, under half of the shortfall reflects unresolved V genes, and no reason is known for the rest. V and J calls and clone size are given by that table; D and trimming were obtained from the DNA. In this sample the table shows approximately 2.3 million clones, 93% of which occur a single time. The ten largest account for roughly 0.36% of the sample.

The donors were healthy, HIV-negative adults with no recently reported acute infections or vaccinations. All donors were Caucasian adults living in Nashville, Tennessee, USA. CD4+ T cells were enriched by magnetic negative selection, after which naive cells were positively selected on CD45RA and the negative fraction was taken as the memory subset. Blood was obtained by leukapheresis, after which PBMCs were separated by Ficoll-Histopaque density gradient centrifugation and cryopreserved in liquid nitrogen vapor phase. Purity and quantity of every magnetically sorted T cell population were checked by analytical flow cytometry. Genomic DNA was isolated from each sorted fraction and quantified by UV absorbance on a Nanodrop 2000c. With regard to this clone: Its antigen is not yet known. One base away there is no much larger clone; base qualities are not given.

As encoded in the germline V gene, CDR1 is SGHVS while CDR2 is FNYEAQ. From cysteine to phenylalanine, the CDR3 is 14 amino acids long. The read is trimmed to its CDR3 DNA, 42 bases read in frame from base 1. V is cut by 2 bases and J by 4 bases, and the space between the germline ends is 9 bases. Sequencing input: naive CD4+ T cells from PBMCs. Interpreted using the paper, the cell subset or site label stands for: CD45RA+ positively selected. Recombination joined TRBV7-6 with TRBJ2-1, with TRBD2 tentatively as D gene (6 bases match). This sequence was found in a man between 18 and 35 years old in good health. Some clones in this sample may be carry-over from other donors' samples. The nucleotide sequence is TGTGCCAGCAGCTTACCGGGAGCGTACAATGAGCAGTTCTTC. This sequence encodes CASSLPGAYNEQFF. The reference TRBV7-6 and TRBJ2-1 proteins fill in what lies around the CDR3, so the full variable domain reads GAGVSQSPRYKVTKRGQDVALRCDPISGHVSLYWYRQALGQGPEFLTYFNYEAQQDKSGLPNDRFSAERPEGSISTLTIQRTEQRDSAMYRCASSLPGAYNEQFFGPGTRLTVL.